This T cell receptor (beta chain) derives from a study of blood T cell repertoires in COVID-19. Libraries were prepared by immunoSEQ multiplex PCR; TCRdb keeps only in-frame clonotypes and omits some of them. The sample lists 200,000 to 300,000 clones; 81% were seen once. The V and J ends lost 6 bases and 8 bases, in that order; junction bases with no gene match: 10. The CDR3 covers 14 residues. CDR1 and CDR2 from the germline V gene are MNHEY and SMNVEV (reference sequence). The receptor comes from a woman older than 75 with acute or convalescent COVID-19. This chain joins TRBV27 and TRBJ2-1; 7 nucleotides agree with TRBD2. Sequencing was carried out using peripheral blood. Here the CDR3 reads CASSRGLEGDEQFF. The CDR3, as DNA: TGTGCCAGCAGCCGAGGACTAGAAGGCGATGAGCAGTTCTTC.